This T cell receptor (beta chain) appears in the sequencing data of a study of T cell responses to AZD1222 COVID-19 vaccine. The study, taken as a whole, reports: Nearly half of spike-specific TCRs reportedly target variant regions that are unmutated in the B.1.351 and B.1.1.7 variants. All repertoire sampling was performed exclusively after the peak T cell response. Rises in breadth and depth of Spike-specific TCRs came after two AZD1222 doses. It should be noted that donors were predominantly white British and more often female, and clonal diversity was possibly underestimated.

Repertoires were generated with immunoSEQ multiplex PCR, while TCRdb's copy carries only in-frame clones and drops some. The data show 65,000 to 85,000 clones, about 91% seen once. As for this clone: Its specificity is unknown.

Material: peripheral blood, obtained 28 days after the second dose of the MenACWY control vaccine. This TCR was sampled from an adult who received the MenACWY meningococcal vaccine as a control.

The CDR3 sequence is CASSERDEQFF. The CDR3 nucleotides read TGCGCCAGCAGCGAGCGGGATGAGCAGTTCTTC. The chain employs TRBV5-1 and TRBJ2-1; possibly TRBD2 for D (6 bases). Per germline, CDR1 SGHRS and CDR2 YFSETQ. This CDR3 contains 11 residues. V was pared by 4 bases and J by 8 bases, with 7 bases between.